These 18 T cell receptor beta chains were all obtained from the same sample, sequenced in a study of cytomegalovirus exposure and HLA in healthy donors. Primers for the PCR totalled 60 Vbeta and 13 Jbeta. The method was immunoSEQ multiplex PCR; TCRdb's version includes in-frame clones alone and lacks a portion of them. The data show fewer than 85,000 clones, 60% to 85% seen once. What was sequenced was PBMCs. The receptors originated from a male donor in good health and CMV-seropositive.

This sequence joins TRBV5-1 and TRBJ2-1, with TRBD2 matching over 11 bases. This CDR3 region has 17 residues. Germline CDR1 and CDR2: SGHRS and YFSETQ. V shed 5 bases, J shed 4 bases, and the junction held 11 bases outside the gene matches. The CDR3 spells CASRDRYGTSGYNEQFF. CDR3 sequence (DNA): TGCGCCAGCAGAGATCGATACGGGACTAGCGGATACAATGAGCAGTTCTTC.

This clone was found a few times. The chain carries TRBV7-9 and TRBJ1-1; no clear D. The V gene's germline CDR1 is SEHNR and CDR2 FQNEAQ (reference sequence). Trimming pared 8 bases from V and 6 bases from J, leaving 13 bases between. The CDR3 has 12 amino acids. The CDR3 coding sequence is TGTGCCAGCCTCAATGGAGGACCTGAAGCTTTCTTT. It translates to CASLNGGPEAFF.

This rearrangement joins TRBV7-8 to TRBJ2-3; possibly TRBD1 for D (6 bases). Germline values: CDR1 SGHVS, CDR2 FQNEAQ. This CDR3 comprises 14 residues. V was trimmed by 5 bases and J by 6 bases, leaving 15 bases between them. The CDR3 spells CASSHQQGTDTQYF. In DNA form, the CDR3 reads TGTGCCAGCAGCCATCAACAGGGAACGGATACGCAGTATTTT.

A word on this clone: Different DNA sequences within this sample yield the same CDR3. This chain uses TRBV5-1 with TRBJ1-1; D gene uncertain. The CDR3 has 14 residues. CDR1 SGHRS and CDR2 YFSETQ come from the germline V gene. The V end lost 0 bases, the J end lost 1 base, and 7 bases lay between the germline ends. Here the CDR3 DNA reads TGCGCCAGCAGCTTGGCAAGTAGGAACACTGAAGCTTTCTTT. This gives the protein CASSLASRNTEAFF.

The chain has TRBV6-5 and TRBJ1-1; D gene unclear. Germline loops: CDR1 MNHEY, CDR2 SVGAGI. Trimming cost V 2 bases and J 1 base, with 5 bases left between them. The CDR3 contains 13 residues. In DNA form, the CDR3 reads TGTGCCAGCAGTTACGGGCAGAACACTGAAGCTTTCTTT. It translates to CASSYGQNTEAFF.

The chain is built from TRBV7-9 and TRBJ2-7; TRBD2 aligns across 9 bases. The CDR3 contains 16 residues. Germline V gene data show CDR1 as SEHNR and CDR2 as FQNEAQ (reference sequence). The J segment lost 4 bases and the V segment lost 1 base, leaving 8 bases of the junction unmatched. CDR3 nucleotides: TGTGCCAGCAGCTTAGGAGGCGAGCGGGAGGAATACGAGCAGTACTTC. It translates to CASSLGGEREEYEQYF.

This sequence joins TRBV9 and TRBJ1-3, with unresolved D. Trimming removed 4 bases from V and 0 bases from J, with 14 bases in between. The CDR3 has 16 amino acids. CDR1 and CDR2 from the germline V gene are SGDLS and YYNGEE. The CDR3: CASSPHSRASGNTIYF. The CDR3 DNA sequence: TGTGCCAGCAGCCCCCACTCGAGGGCCTCTGGAAACACCATATATTTT.

V and J are TRBV4-3 and TRBJ2-3; TRBD2 matches 7 bases. With V trimmed by 3 bases and J by 3 bases, 6 bases remained unmatched. Germline CDR1 and CDR2: LGHNA and YSLEER. The CDR3 contains 15 residues. In DNA form, the CDR3 reads TGCGCCAGCAGCCACGACAGACTAGCAACAGATACGCAGTATTTT. Residues: CASSHDRLATDTQYF.

With regard to this clone: The junction shows a germline mismatch at one end, possibly a read error. This specimen includes other DNA sequences encoding the same CDR3. The chain combines TRBV6-5 with TRBJ2-7; possibly TRBD2 for D (5 bases). Germline assignment: CDR1 MNHEY and CDR2 SVGAGI. The CDR3 is 14 amino acids. CDR3 amino acids: CASSYSEGPYEQYF. The DNA of the CDR3 is TGTGCCAGCAGTTACTCCGAGGGTCCCTACGAGCAATACTTC.

Of note for this clone: This same CDR3 is encoded by further DNA sequences in the sample. J is TRBJ2-7 and V is TRBV2; D remains unclear. This CDR3 spans 12 amino acids. The V end lost 8 bases, the J end lost 3 bases, and 11 bases lay between the germline ends. Germline lookup yields CDR1 SNHLY and CDR2 FYNNEI. CDR3 region: CASDTSNYEQYF. CDR3 DNA: TGTGCCAGCGACACCTCCAACTACGAGCAGTACTTC.

The J gene is TRBJ2-3, the V gene TRBV5-1; possibly TRBD1 for D (6 bases). V gave up 6 bases and J gave up 0 bases, with 14 bases separating them. CDR3 length: 15 residues. From germline, CDR1 is SGHRS and CDR2 YFSETQ. The CDR3 coding sequence is TGCGCCAGCATCAGGGGTATGGGCAGCACAGATACGCAGTATTTT. Translating it yields CASIRGMGSTDTQYF.

The chain is built from TRBV27 and TRBJ1-1, with no clear D. The germline CDR1 and CDR2 sequences are MNHEY and SMNVEV (reference sequence). Trimming stripped 5 bases from V and 1 base from J, with 8 bases between. This CDR3 is built from 13 residues. For the CDR3, the DNA is TGTGCCAGCAGTGTGGCGGAGAACACTGAAGCTTTCTTT. Residues: CASSVAENTEAFF.

This clone occurred once. CDR3: CASSAGANSGNTIYF. In nucleotides, the CDR3 is TGTGCCAGCAGTGCAGGGGCCAACTCTGGAAACACCATATATTTT. V gene TRBV6-1 combines with J gene TRBJ1-3; D possibly corresponds to TRBD1 (6 bases). V lost 4 bases and J 0 bases, leaving 10 bases between the germline ends. This CDR3 comprises 15 residues. Germline assignment: CDR1 MNHNS and CDR2 SASEGT.

The chain joins TRBV19 to TRBJ2-3; D gene unclear. This CDR3 is built from 15 residues. Between the trimmed V and J ends, which lost 3 bases and 0 bases, there was a span of 10 bases. The germline V gene encodes CDR1 LNHDA and CDR2 SQIVND (reference sequence). The CDR3 nucleotides read TGTGCCAGTAGTATGTGGCGGTTTAGCACAGATACGCAGTATTTT. Amino acid sequence: CASSMWRFSTDTQYF.

The chain couples TRBV27 to TRBJ1-2, with 8 nucleotides matching TRBD1. CDR3 size: 13 residues. Germline loops: CDR1 MNHEY, CDR2 SMNVEV (reference sequence). Trimming took 4 bases from V and 3 from J; bases not matched to a gene: 1. CDR3 DNA sequence: TGTGCCAGCAGTTGGGGACAGGACTATGGCTACACCTTC. Encoded protein: CASSWGQDYGYTF.

The chain has TRBV9 and TRBJ2-1; 9 bases agree with TRBD2. The germline gives CDR1 SGDLS, CDR2 YYNGEE. The CDR3 is made up of 16 amino acids. With 2 bases clipped from V and 1 base from J, the junction kept 4 bases outside the gene matches. The CDR3 DNA is TGTGCCAGCAGCGTCTACCTAGCGGGGTCCTACAATGAGCAGTTCTTC. This codes for CASSVYLAGSYNEQFF. The full variable domain, with the rest looked up from reference TRBV9 and TRBJ2-1, is DSGVTQTPKHLITATGQRVTLRCSPRSGDLSVYWYQQSLDQGLQFLIQYYNGEERAKGNILERFSAQQFPDLHSELNLSSLELGDSALYFCASSVYLAGSYNEQFFGPGTRLTVL.

V is TRBV7-8 and J is TRBJ2-3; no firm D call. Looked up from germline, CDR1 is SGHVS and CDR2 is FQNEAQ. Trimming took off 7 bases at V and 6 bases at J, with 11 bases between the two ends. The CDR3 has 12 amino acids. The CDR3 protein is CASTLTLDTQYF. In DNA, the CDR3 is TGTGCCAGCACCCTTACTTTGGATACGCAGTATTTT.

The J gene is TRBJ2-1, the V gene TRBV5-6; no definite D call. Per germline, CDR1 SGHDT and CDR2 YYEEEE. The CDR3 length is 15 residues. The ends were cut back, 4 bases at V and 2 bases at J, with 13 bases in the middle. CDR3 DNA: TGTGCCAGCAGCCCCTATATCCCAACCTACAATGAGCAGTTCTTC. This gives the protein CASSPYIPTYNEQFF.